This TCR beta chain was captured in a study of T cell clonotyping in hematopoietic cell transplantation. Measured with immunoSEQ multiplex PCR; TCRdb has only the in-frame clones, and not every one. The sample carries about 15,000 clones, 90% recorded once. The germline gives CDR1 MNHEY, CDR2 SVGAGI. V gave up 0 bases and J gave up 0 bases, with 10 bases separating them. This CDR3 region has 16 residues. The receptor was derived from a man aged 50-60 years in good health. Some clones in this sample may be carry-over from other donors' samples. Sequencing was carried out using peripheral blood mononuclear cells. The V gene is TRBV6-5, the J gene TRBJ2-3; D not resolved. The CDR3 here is CASSYSSMLSTDTQYF. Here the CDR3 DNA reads TGTGCCAGCAGTTACTCGTCAATGCTGAGCACAGATACGCAGTATTTT.